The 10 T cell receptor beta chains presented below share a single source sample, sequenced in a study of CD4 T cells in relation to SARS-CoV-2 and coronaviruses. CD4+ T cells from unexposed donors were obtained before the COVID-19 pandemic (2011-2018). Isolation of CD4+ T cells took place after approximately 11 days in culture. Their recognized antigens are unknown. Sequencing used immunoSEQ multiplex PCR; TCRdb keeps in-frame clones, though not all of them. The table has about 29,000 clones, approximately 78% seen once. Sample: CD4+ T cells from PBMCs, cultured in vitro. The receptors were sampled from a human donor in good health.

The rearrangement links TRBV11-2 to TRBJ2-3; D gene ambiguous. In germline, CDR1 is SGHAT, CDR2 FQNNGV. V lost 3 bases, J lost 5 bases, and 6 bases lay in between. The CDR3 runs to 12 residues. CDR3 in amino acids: CASSFLQDTQYF. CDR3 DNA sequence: TGTGCCAGCAGCTTTCTACAAGATACGCAGTATTTT.

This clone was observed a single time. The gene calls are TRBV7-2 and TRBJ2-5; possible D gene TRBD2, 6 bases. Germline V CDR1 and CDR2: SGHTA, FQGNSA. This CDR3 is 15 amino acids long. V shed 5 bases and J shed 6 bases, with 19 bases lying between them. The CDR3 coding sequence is TGTGCCAGCAGCCGGGACCCGGGGGTTCTGAAGACCCAGTACTTC. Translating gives CASSRDPGVLKTQYF.

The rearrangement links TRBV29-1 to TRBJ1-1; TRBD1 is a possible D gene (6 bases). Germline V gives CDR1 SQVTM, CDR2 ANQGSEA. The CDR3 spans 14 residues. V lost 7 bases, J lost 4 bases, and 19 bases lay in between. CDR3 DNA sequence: TGCAGCGGGACAATACAGGGAAGAGGCACTGAAGCTTTCTTT. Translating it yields CSGTIQGRGTEAFF.

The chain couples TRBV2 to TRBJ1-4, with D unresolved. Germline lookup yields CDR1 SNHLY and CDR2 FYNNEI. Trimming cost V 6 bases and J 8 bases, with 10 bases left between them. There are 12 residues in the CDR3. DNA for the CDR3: TGTGCCAGCAGGGAGGAAGCCGAAAAACTGTTTTTT. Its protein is CASREEAEKLFF.

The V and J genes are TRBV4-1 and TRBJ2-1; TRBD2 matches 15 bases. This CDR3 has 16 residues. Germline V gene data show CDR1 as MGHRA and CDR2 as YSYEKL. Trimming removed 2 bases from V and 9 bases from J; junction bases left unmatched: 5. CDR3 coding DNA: TGCGCCAGCAGCCAAATACCGGGACTAGCGGGGGGTGAGCAGTTCTTC. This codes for CASSQIPGLAGGEQFF.

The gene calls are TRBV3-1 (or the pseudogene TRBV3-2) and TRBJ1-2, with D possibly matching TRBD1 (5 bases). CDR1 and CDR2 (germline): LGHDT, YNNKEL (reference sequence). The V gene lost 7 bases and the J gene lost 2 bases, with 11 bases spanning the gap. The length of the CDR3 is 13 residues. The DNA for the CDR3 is TGTGCCAGCAACTTTGGGGGAAACTATGGCTACACCTTC. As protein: CASNFGGNYGYTF.

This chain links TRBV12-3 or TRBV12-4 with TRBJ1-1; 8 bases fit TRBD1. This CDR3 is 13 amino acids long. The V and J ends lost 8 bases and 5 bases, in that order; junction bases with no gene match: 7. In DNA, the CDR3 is TGTGCCAGCCGACTCAGGGGGCATACTGAAGCTTTCTTT. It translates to CASRLRGHTEAFF.

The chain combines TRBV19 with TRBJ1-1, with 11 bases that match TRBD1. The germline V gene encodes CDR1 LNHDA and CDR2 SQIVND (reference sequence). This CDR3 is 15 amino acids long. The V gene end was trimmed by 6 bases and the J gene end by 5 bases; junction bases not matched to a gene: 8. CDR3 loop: CASSPQDRGLTEAFF. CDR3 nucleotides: TGTGCCAGTAGCCCACAGGACAGGGGGCTGACTGAAGCTTTCTTT.

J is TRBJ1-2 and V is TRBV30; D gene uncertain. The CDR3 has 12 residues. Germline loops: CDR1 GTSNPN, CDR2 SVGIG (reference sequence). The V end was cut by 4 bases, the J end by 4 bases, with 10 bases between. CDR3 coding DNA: TGTGCCTGGATGACCGGACTCTATGGCTACACCTTC. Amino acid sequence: CAWMTGLYGYTF.

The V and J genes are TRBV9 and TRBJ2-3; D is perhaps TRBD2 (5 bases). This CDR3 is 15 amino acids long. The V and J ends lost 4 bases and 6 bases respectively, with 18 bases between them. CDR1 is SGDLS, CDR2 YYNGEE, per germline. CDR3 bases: TGTGCCAGCAGCACCCACCTGGGCTCGGGGGATACGCAGTATTTT. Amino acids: CASSTHLGSGDTQYF.